The 25 T cell receptor beta chains in this list originate from one sample, sequenced in a study of vaccination and CD4 T cells after COVID-19. Specified treatment: roughly 10-day PBMC culture with coronavirus spike peptide pools or control peptides (ViraFEST assay). Researchers used the Oncomine TCR Beta short-read assay to sequence DNA from cultured CD4+ T cells. TCRdb reprocessed the PCR reads via MiXCR and lists one record per CDR3 protein. This table has 15,000 or so distinct CDR3 sequences, under 75% appearing once. Their target antigens are unknown. Sequenced input: CD4+ T cells from blood, cultured in vitro. The receptor source for this set is a human donor who had recovered from COVID-19.

The chain uses TRBV2 and TRBJ1-2; tentatively, D is TRBD1 (6 bases). The germline V gene encodes CDR1 SNHLY and CDR2 FYNNEI. V was shortened by 5 bases and J by 3 bases, with 10 bases between the two germline ends. CDR3 length: 13 amino acids. The CDR3 region has the DNA TGTGCCAGCAGTTGGGGGCAGGACTATGGCTACACCTTC. Its translation is CASSWGQDYGYTF.

The gene calls are TRBV19 and TRBJ1-1, with D maybe TRBD1 (5 bases). Germline V gene sequence: CDR1 LNHDA, CDR2 SQIVND (reference sequence). This CDR3 is built from 15 residues. V was pared by 3 bases and J by 8 bases, with 19 bases between. CDR3 sequence (DNA): TGTGCCAGTAGTATCCGAGACACCCGGTGGGGGGAAGCTTTCTTT. It encodes CASSIRDTRWGEAFF.

The chain carries TRBV7-2 and TRBJ2-7; D is unresolved. The CDR3 length is 13 residues. Germline V gene data show CDR1 as SGHTA and CDR2 as FQGNSA. V lost 5 bases and J lost 7, with 15 bases in between. The CDR3 here is CASSPRLADEQYF. The DNA of the CDR3 is TGTGCCAGCAGCCCCCGCCTTGCGGATGAGCAGTACTTC.

The chain joins TRBV7-3 to TRBJ2-3; D unresolved. This CDR3 spans 12 amino acids. With 5 bases removed from V and 7 bases from J, the gap between germline ends came to 10 bases. CDR1 is SGHTA, CDR2 FQGTGA, per germline. This CDR3 is CASSHSANTQYF. CDR3 sequence (DNA): TGTGCCAGCAGCCATAGTGCAAATACGCAGTATTTT.

The genes are TRBV24-1 and TRBJ1-1; 11 bases fit TRBD1. The CDR3 runs 16 residues. The ends lost 4 bases at V and 1 base at J; junction bases unmatched: 4. CDR1 and CDR2 (germline): KGHDR, SFDVKD. CDR3 sequence: CATSEHGQGANTEAFF. The DNA for the CDR3 is TGTGCCACCAGTGAGCACGGACAGGGGGCGAACACTGAAGCTTTCTTT.

This chain links TRBV9 with TRBJ1-1; perhaps TRBD1 as D (6 bases). There are 14 residues in the CDR3. Germline CDR1 and CDR2: SGDLS and YYNGEE. V was trimmed by 0 bases and J by 4 bases, leaving 10 bases between them. The DNA of the CDR3 is TGTGCCAGCAGCGTAGGAGGAGGGGGCACTGAAGCTTTCTTT. Translated, it gives CASSVGGGGTEAFF.

Sample share makes this clonotype medium-sized. The CDR3 region is CASRAGPGRNTEAFF. The CDR3, as DNA: TGCGCCAGCAGAGCCGGGCCAGGTCGGAACACTGAAGCTTTCTTT. The chain employs TRBV10-1 and TRBJ1-1; D not certain. Trimming removed 6 bases at V and 1 base at J, with 15 bases between. The germline V gene encodes CDR1 WNHNN and CDR2 SYGVQD (reference sequence). The length of the CDR3 is 15 residues.

The genes are TRBV19 and TRBJ2-5, with D possibly TRBD1 on 6 matching bases. Germline assignment: CDR1 LNHDA and CDR2 SQIVND (reference sequence). The CDR3 is made up of 11 amino acids. Here the CDR3 DNA reads TGTGCATCCAGGGGAGAAGAGACCCAGTACTTC. This gives the protein CASRGEETQYF.

The V gene is TRBV4-1, the J gene TRBJ2-1; D unclear. CDR3 length equals 13 residues. The V gene's germline CDR1 is MGHRA and CDR2 YSYEKL. V was clipped by 0 bases and J by 8 bases, with 8 bases between them. As DNA, the CDR3 is TGCGCCAGCAGCCAAGATTTCGGCTATGAGCAGTTCTTC. Translated, it gives CASSQDFGYEQFF.

The rearrangement links TRBV7-2 to TRBJ1-3; D gene uncertain. CDR3 length: 17 amino acids. Germline values: CDR1 SGHTA, CDR2 FQGNSA. V was clipped by 6 bases and J by 11 bases, with 29 bases between them. The CDR3 region is CASRLPYSGWTRGSIYF. The CDR3 bases are TGTGCCAGCAGGTTACCTTACAGCGGTTGGACTCGGGGTTCCATATATTTT.

This chain uses TRBV28 with TRBJ1-1; D is undetermined. The CDR3 loop spans 14 amino acids. Germline V lookup: CDR1 MDHEN, CDR2 SYDVKM. V gave up 6 bases and J gave up 3 bases, with 14 bases separating them. CDR3 protein: CASRTTSGHTEAFF. CDR3 coding DNA: TGTGCCAGCAGGACTACCTCAGGCCACACTGAAGCTTTCTTT.

The V call is TRBV6-2 or TRBV6-3, the J call TRBJ1-2; tentatively, D is TRBD1 (5 bases). The CDR3 covers 13 residues. Germline values: CDR1 MNHEY, CDR2 SVGEGT. Trimming took off 6 bases at V and 2 bases at J, with 10 bases between the two ends. DNA for the CDR3: TGTGCCAGCAGGCCTGACAGCAACTATGGCTACACCTTC. Translating it yields CASRPDSNYGYTF.

This clonotype appeared a few times. This chain uses TRBV20-1 with TRBJ1-6; 9 nucleotides agree with TRBD1. Germline V gives CDR1 DFQATT, CDR2 SNEGSKA (reference sequence). V lost 4 bases to trimming and J lost 10 bases; unmatched junction nucleotides: 8. The CDR3 totals 14 residues. The CDR3 coding sequence is TGCAGTGCTACTTTAGGGACAGGGTGGTCACCCCTCCACTTT. It translates to CSATLGTGWSPLHF.

The rearrangement links TRBV29-1 to TRBJ1-2, with D tentatively TRBD1 (5 bases). Germline loops: CDR1 SQVTM, CDR2 ANQGSEA. This CDR3 is 14 amino acids long. The germline V and J ends were trimmed by 2 bases and 0 bases, with 10 bases remaining between them. The CDR3 DNA follows: TGCAGCGTTGAACGGGACGCAGCTAACTATGGCTACACCTTC. Translated, it gives CSVERDAANYGYTF.

This clonotype has a single count. V is TRBV19 and J is TRBJ1-5; D call uncertain. This CDR3 is built from 13 residues. V lost 5 bases to trimming and J lost 1 base, with 6 bases between them. Germline V gene sequence: CDR1 LNHDA, CDR2 SQIVND (reference sequence). This chain's CDR3 is CASSLRSNQPQHF. CDR3 nucleotide sequence: TGTGCCAGTAGTCTGAGGAGCAATCAGCCCCAGCATTTT.

This chain connects TRBV12-3 or TRBV12-4 to TRBJ1-5, with 10 bases aligning to TRBD1. The CDR3 has 14 residues. The J segment lost 3 bases and the V segment lost 6 bases, leaving 2 bases of the junction unmatched. The CDR3 DNA sequence: TGTGCCAGCAGGGGACAGGGGTTCAATCAGCCCCAGCATTTT. Translation: CASRGQGFNQPQHF.

The chain joins TRBV6-1 to TRBJ1-5; possibly TRBD1 for D (6 bases). With 7 bases removed from V and 7 bases from J, the gap between germline ends came to 8 bases. Germline V gene sequence: CDR1 MNHNS, CDR2 SASEGT. The CDR3 totals 11 residues. CDR3 protein: CASTQGQPQHF. The CDR3 nucleotides read TGTGCCAGCACCCAGGGGCAGCCCCAGCATTTT.

The rearrangement uses TRBV29-1 and TRBJ2-3; 9 positions agree with TRBD2. Germline CDR1 SQVTM, CDR2 ANQGSEA. After removal of 4 bases from V and 8 bases from J, the junction contained 13 bases not matched to a gene. This CDR3 has 15 amino acids. The CDR3 DNA sequence: TGCAGCGTTGTGGCACTAGCGGGTAGCGTGGGTACGCAGTATTTT. Translated, it gives CSVVALAGSVGTQYF.

This clonotype was seen more than once but under ten times. The chain has TRBV28 and TRBJ1-3; 8 bases agree with TRBD1. CDR1 is MDHEN, CDR2 SYDVKM, per germline. Trimming removed 6 bases from V and 4 bases from J; junction bases left unmatched: 5. This CDR3 comprises 14 residues. The CDR3 DNA reads as TGTGCCAGCAGCCCGGACAGGGCCGGAAACACCATATATTTT. Encoded protein: CASSPDRAGNTIYF.

The V call is TRBV7-2, the J call TRBJ2-5; no firm D call. This CDR3 region has 12 residues. The V end lost 7 bases, the J end lost 5 bases, and 11 bases lay between the germline ends. Looked up from germline, CDR1 is SGHTA and CDR2 is FQGNSA. CDR3 DNA sequence: TGTGCCAGCACCTCAGGTGGGGAGACCCAGTACTTC. Translated: CASTSGGETQYF.

This chain joins TRBV24-1 and TRBJ1-5; D ambiguous. Germline V lookup: CDR1 KGHDR, CDR2 SFDVKD. Trimming left V 2 bases short and J 1 base short, with 17 bases between. The CDR3 contains 18 residues. CDR3 loop: CATSDYPRPPLSNQPQHF. DNA of the CDR3: TGTGCCACCAGTGATTACCCCCGCCCCCCGTTGAGCAATCAGCCCCAGCATTTT.

The gene calls are TRBV19 and TRBJ2-5, with 7 bases matching TRBD1. CDR3 length: 13 residues. With V trimmed by 6 bases and J by 5 bases, 6 bases remained unmatched. Germline CDR1 LNHDA, CDR2 SQIVND (reference sequence). The CDR3 coding sequence is TGTGCCAGTAGCCCACAGGGGCGGGAGACCCAGTACTTC. Amino acids: CASSPQGRETQYF.

This chain connects TRBV4-1 to TRBJ1-1, with D unclear. The germline gives CDR1 MGHRA, CDR2 YSYEKL. The V end lost 1 base, the J end lost 0 bases, and 9 bases lay between the germline ends. This CDR3 contains 15 residues. The CDR3 spells CASSQAADMNTEAFF. In nucleotides, the CDR3 is TGCGCCAGCAGCCAAGCGGCAGACATGAACACTGAAGCTTTCTTT.

The rearrangement links TRBV6-1 to TRBJ2-1; D not resolved. This CDR3 is built from 14 residues. Trimming stripped 6 bases from V and 0 bases from J, with 9 bases between. Per the germline V gene, CDR1 is MNHNS and CDR2 is SASEGT. In DNA, the CDR3 is TGTGCCAGCAGCATGGAGAGCTCCTACAATGAGCAGTTCTTC. Amino acid sequence: CASSMESSYNEQFF.

A word on this clonotype: A clone one base away is much larger, so this may be a read error. The genes are TRBV27 and TRBJ1-5; 8 bases align to TRBD1. The length of the CDR3 is 14 residues. Germline-derived CDR1 and CDR2 are MNHEY and SMNVEV (reference sequence). CDR3 DNA sequence: TGTGCCAGCAGCCCAGGGGGCAGCAATCAGCCCCGGCATTTT. It specifies CASSPGGSNQPRHF.